A selection of T cell receptor beta chains follows, all from one sample in a study of T cells in Graves' hyperthyroidism and ophthalmopathy. TCRdb reprocessed the multiplex PCR reads via MiXCR and lists one record per CDR3 protein. In the table there are about 640,000 distinct CDR3 sequences, around 15% of which are singletons. The sequencing input was blood. The origin of the receptors is a woman aged 50 to 60 with Graves' ophthalmopathy. Each CDR3 is given with its conserved first and last residue. A D gene is named only where the DNA matches it firmly. Size tells how often a clone was seen (once, few, many) or the class of an expanded clone, and some rows leave it out.

TRBJ1-1	TRBD1	TRBV20-1	many	TGCAGTGCTAGAGACCCCTGGACAGGAGGGGGGAACACTGAAGCTTTCTTT	CSARDPWTGGGNTEAFF
TRBJ2-1	TRBD2	TRBV6-1	few	TGTGCCAGCAGTGTACCGGGACTAGCGGGTTGGGAGCAGTTCTTC	CASSVPGLAGWEQFF
TRBJ1-1	.	TRBV3-1	many	TGTGCCAGCAGCCAAGCAGAATCCGGAGCTTTCTTT	CASSQAESGAFF
TRBJ2-1	.	TRBV5-6	few	TGTGCCAGCAGAAAGGAGGTTGGGGATTACAATGAGCAGTTCTTC	CASRKEVGDYNEQFF
TRBJ1-1	.	TRBV29-1	many	TGCAGCGTTGGGTCGGGGGGGCTATGGAACACTGAAGCTTTCTTT	CSVGSGGLWNTEAFF
TRBJ1-5	TRBD1	TRBV20-1	.	TGCAGTGCTAGAGATTCCGGACAGGGCCATCAGCCCCAGCATTTT	CSARDSGQGHQPQHF
TRBJ1-2	.	TRBV28	.	TGTGCCAGCACCCTGACCTACGCTAACTATGGCTACACCTTC	CASTLTYANYGYTF
TRBJ2-1	TRBD2	TRBV5-1	once	TGCGCCAGCAGCGCACGGACTAGCGGGAGGGCCTCCTACAATGAGCAGTTCTTC	CASSARTSGRASYNEQFF
TRBJ2-5	TRBD2	TRBV6-1	.	TGTGCCAGCAGTACAATATCGCCGGGACTAGCGGGAGAGCAAGAGACCCAGTACTTC	CASSTISPGLAGEQETQYF
TRBJ2-6	.	TRBV7-3	many	TGTGCCAGCGGGGGCTCTGGGGCCAACGTCCTGACTTTC	CASGGSGANVLTF
TRBJ2-7	.	TRBV27	many	TGTGCCAGCAGTTTACAATCCTCCTACGAGCAGTACTTC	CASSLQSSYEQYF
TRBJ2-2	.	TRBV9	.	TGTGCCAGCGGAAGACAGGTTATGCCCGGGGAGCTGTTTTTT	CASGRQVMPGELFF
TRBJ1-1	.	TRBV20-1	.	TGCAGTGTATCCGGGGTACGGAACTCTGAAGCTTTCTTT	CSVSGVRNSEAFF
TRBJ2-1	.	TRBV2	many	TGTGCCAGCAACCCGAGCTCCTACAATGAGCAGTTCTTC	CASNPSSYNEQFF
TRBJ2-7	TRBD1	TRBV2	many	TGTGCCAGCAGTGTGGAGACAGGGGGTTTCTACGAGCAGTACTTC	CASSVETGGFYEQYF
TRBJ2-1	.	TRBV18	many	TGTGCCAGCTCACCACGACAGTCTCCGGACAATGAGCAGTTCTTC	CASSPRQSPDNEQFF
TRBJ2-1	.	TRBV5-1	many	TGCGCCAGCAGCCCTGCGACAGCCTACAATGAGCAGTTCTTC	CASSPATAYNEQFF
TRBJ2-7	.	TRBV18	few	TGTGCCAGCTCACCACGGGCGGGAATAATTTACGAGCAGTACTTC	CASSPRAGIIYEQYF
TRBJ1-2	.	TRBV12-5	few	TGTGCTAGTGCCCCCCTACCGGGACAAGAAAACTATGGCTACACCTTC	CASAPLPGQENYGYTF
TRBJ2-2	TRBD1	TRBV29-1	many	TGCAGCGTTGGGGGAAAGGGGGCCCCCGGCGCCGGGGAGCTGTTTTTT	CSVGGKGAPGAGELFF
TRBJ2-5	.	TRBV6-1	.	TGTGCCAGCAGTGCTCAACTGGGGACCCAGTACTTC	CASSAQLGTQYF
TRBJ1-1	.	TRBV10-3	many	TGTGCCATCAGTGCGGCGGGGGGGTCCACTGAAGCTTTCTTT	CAISAAGGSTEAFF
TRBJ1-1	TRBD1	TRBV12-3/TRBV12-4	many	TGTGCCAGCAGTTTAGCGGGGGGACAGGGGGCTGCTGAAGCTTTCTTT	CASSLAGGQGAAEAFF
TRBJ1-5	.	TRBV5-6	few	TGTGCCAGCAGTAGCCGGGCCAGGATAAATCAGCCCCAGCATTTT	CASSSRARINQPQHF
TRBJ2-1	.	TRBV5-1	many	TGCGCCAGCAGCTTTGGCAGATTCGTCAATGAGCAGTTCTTC	CASSFGRFVNEQFF
TRBJ2-2	.	TRBV18	few	TGTGCCACACCCCCGGGCCAGGCCGTTTCTTTCACCGGGGAGCTGTTTTTT	CATPPGQAVSFTGELFF
TRBJ2-5	.	TRBV20-1	many	TGCAGTGCTAGAGATGTGGCAGTTCAAGAGACCCAGTACTTC	CSARDVAVQETQYF
TRBJ1-1	.	TRBV29-1	few	TGCAGCGTTGAGATGAACACTGAAGCTTTCTTT	CSVEMNTEAFF
TRBJ2-5	TRBD2	TRBV11-2	once	TGTGCCAGCAGCTTAGGGCGGGAGGGGACCCAGTACTTC	CASSLGREGTQYF
TRBJ1-1	.	TRBV12-5	many	TGTGCTAGTGGTTTGTCTGTGAACACTGAAGCTTTCTTT	CASGLSVNTEAFF
TRBJ2-7	.	TRBV6-2/TRBV6-3	few	TGTGCCAGCAGTCCCGGACACCTCTCCTACGAGCAGTACTTC	CASSPGHLSYEQYF
TRBJ2-7	.	TRBV6-2/TRBV6-3	many	TGTGCCAGCGTTGCACAAGGGACTCCGGGAAACTACGAGCAGTACTTC	CASVAQGTPGNYEQYF
TRBJ2-1	.	TRBV5-1	many	TGCGCCAGCAGCTTCGGTCTGAAGCGCCGAACCTACAATGAGCAGTTCTTC	CASSFGLKRRTYNEQFF
TRBJ2-2	TRBD1	TRBV30	few	TGTGCCTGGAGTACACACAGGGGGCGGAACACCGGGGAGCTGTTTTTT	CAWSTHRGRNTGELFF
TRBJ2-1	TRBD2	TRBV7-2	.	TGTGCCAGCAGCTTAGGAGGTAGCGGGAGTTCTAATGAGCAGTTCTTC	CASSLGGSGSSNEQFF
TRBJ2-7	.	TRBV24-1	.	TGTGCCACCAGTTTGACGGGAGAGGACGAGCAGTACTTC	CATSLTGEDEQYF
TRBJ1-2	.	TRBV20-1	few	TGCAGTACCCCATTTCGGACAGATGAATATGGCTACACCTTC	CSTPFRTDEYGYTF
TRBJ2-7	.	TRBV11-3	many	TGTGCCAGCAGCTTGACTCCCTCCTACGAGCAGTACTTC	CASSLTPSYEQYF
TRBJ2-5	.	TRBV9	.	TGTGCCAGCAGCCCCACGGGGGGCCATCGTACCCAAGAGACCCAGTACTTC	CASSPTGGHRTQETQYF
TRBJ2-7	.	TRBV6-1	.	TGTGCCACGACCGAAAGCTCCTACGAGCAGTACTTC	CATTESSYEQYF
TRBJ2-1	.	TRBV7-9	many	TGTGCCAGCAGCTTAGGTACAGGGGGGGTGTCCTACAATGAGCAGTTCTTC	CASSLGTGGVSYNEQFF
TRBJ1-1	.	TRBV2	many	TGTGCCAGCAGCGGGGCTGAAGCTTTCTTT	CASSGAEAFF
TRBJ1-2	TRBD1	TRBV20-1	few	TGCAGTGCTAGAGATCGCGACAGGGGTGGCTATGGCTACACCTTC	CSARDRDRGGYGYTF
TRBJ2-2	TRBD2	TRBV2	few	TGTGCCAGCAGTGGGACTAGCGGAAACACCGGGGAGCTGTTTTTT	CASSGTSGNTGELFF
TRBJ2-3	TRBD2	TRBV20-1	many	TGCAGTGCTAGTTTGCGGGAGCCCACCGATATTGCAGATACGCAGTATTTT	CSASLREPTDIADTQYF
TRBJ2-2	.	TRBV20-1	.	TGCAGTGCTAGAGACCGTAGAAGGGGACCCGGGGAGCTGTTTTTT	CSARDRRRGPGELFF
TRBJ2-1	.	TRBV28	many	TGTGCCAGCAGTAGCTTCCCAGAGCAGTTCTTC	CASSSFPEQFF
TRBJ2-7	TRBD1	TRBV6-2/TRBV6-3	many	TGTGCCAGCAGTTACACGACAGGGGATCGCTACGAGCAGTACTTC	CASSYTTGDRYEQYF
TRBJ2-1	TRBD2	TRBV10-3	few	TGTGCCATCAGGGGGACTAGCGGGAGCCGGAATGAGCAGTTCTTC	CAIRGTSGSRNEQFF
TRBJ2-4	.	TRBV19	.	TGTGCCAGTAGTATAGGGGGCAGCGAAAACATTCAGTACTTC	CASSIGGSENIQYF
TRBJ1-4	TRBD1	TRBV18	few	TGTGCCAGCTCACTCGGGACAGAGCTTGAAAAACTGTTTTTT	CASSLGTELEKLFF
TRBJ1-5	.	TRBV7-8	.	TGTGCCAGCAGCTCGGGCGGGGGGTCCCGGGAGCCCCAGCATTTT	CASSSGGGSREPQHF